This TCR beta chain is drawn from a study of T cell repertoires in cytomegalovirus infection (dated by TCRdb to the late 2010s). For the study in its entirety: Peptide stimulations targeted recently identified HLA-C-restricted CMV epitopes, whose presentation resists viral immunomodulation, together with well-studied HLA-B-restricted epitopes. Because public TCR beta signatures pointed to carriage of CMV infection together with the matching HLA type, the HLA type of each donor mattered for the analysis.

A note on this clonotype: The antigen it recognizes is unknown. No base quality values were provided; no much bigger clone lies one nucleotide off.

Relative to germline, V is missing 0 bases and J is missing 4 bases, with 6 bases of the junction outside any gene match. The germline V gene encodes CDR1 SGDLS and CDR2 YYNGEE. Reading from cysteine to phenylalanine, the CDR3 counts 15 amino acids. Left in the record is the CDR3 DNA by itself, 45 bases read in frame from the first base. Sequenced on an Illumina HiSeq 1500. In TCRdb, the public reads were trimmed at Q25 with fastp and aligned with MiXCR, with productive beta chains retained. Entries are consolidated by CDR3 protein sequence, retaining the most common genes and DNA. The sample data list around 570,000 distinct CDR3 sequences, and almost 40% of these were observed just once. Around 46% of the sample lies in the top ten. The research as a whole found: The ex vivo response was dominated by HLA-C-restricted CMV-specific TCR beta clonotypes, and the single most frequent clonotype in two of eight donors was supplied by these HLA-C-restricted clonotypes. In both this cohort and an independent cohort of approximately 350 donors, the cumulative frequency of public TCR beta family members distinguished carriers of CMV infection plus the relevant HLA type.

The treatment or condition label on this specimen signifies: in vitro stimulation with specific CMV peptide epitopes to enrich CMV-specific T cells. The source is a human donor in good health (CMV status not recorded). Some clones in this sample may be carry-over from other donors' samples. The receptor chain draws on TRBV9 and TRBJ1-2; the central 7 bases match TRBD1. Sequenced material: cultured PBMCs, taken from culture after CMV antigen stimulation. The CDR3 region: CASSVAVGTAYGYTF. The bases are TGTGCCAGCAGCGTAGCAGTTGGGACAGCCTATGGCTACACCTTC.